This T cell receptor beta chain was recorded in a study of identifying expanded T cells in peripheral blood. Study conclusions and caveats: Variance in clone template counts between two-week samples significantly increased with total template count across all healthy donors.

As regards this clone: Its antigen remains unknown. The CDR3 does not close with the conserved phenylalanine or tryptophan, likely indicating a read error. The limits of the CDR3 on the DNA are not certain, so only TCRdb's listed CDR3 is given.

Profiling relied on immunoSEQ multiplex PCR, and the TCRdb table lists in-frame clones only, not all of them. The sample lists around 100,000 clones; around 88% were seen once. 13 amino acids form the CDR3, both terminal residues included. The germline gives CDR1 SQVTM, CDR2 ANQGSEA. The chain uses TRBV29-1 and TRBJ2-7; the D call TRBD1 from the table was never checked on the DNA. The clonotype was recovered from a person aged 18 to 75 in good health. The sequencing input was blood. The CDR3 here is CSVEDTTGRGDHS.